Each of the 21 T cell receptor beta chains below was sequenced from the same sample in a study of identifying expanded T cells in peripheral blood. Clones were read by immunoSEQ multiplex PCR, and TCRdb kept only the in-frame ones, dropping some. This table holds about 130,000 clones, approximately 86% found once. The sequencing sample was made of blood. The receptors originated from a person between 18 and 75 years old in good health.

The V call is TRBV6-6, the J call TRBJ1-2; TRBD1 matches at 8 bases. The CDR3 loop spans 15 amino acids. Germline CDR1 is MNHNY and CDR2 is SVGAGI (reference sequence). V lost 0 bases to trimming and J lost 7 bases; unmatched junction nucleotides: 7. The CDR3 sequence: CASSYSRQGLAGYTF. For the CDR3, the DNA is TGTGCCAGCAGTTACTCGAGACAGGGGTTGGCTGGCTACACCTTC.

A single count supports this clone. The genes are TRBV11-1 and TRBJ2-1; D may be TRBD1 or TRBD2 (5 bases each). From germline, CDR1 is SGHAT and CDR2 FQDESV (reference sequence). This CDR3 spans 11 amino acids. Between the trimmed V and J ends, which lost 1 base and 10 bases, there was a span of 5 bases. CDR3 nucleotides: TGTGCCAGCAGCTTAGGGGGGGAGCAGTTCTTC. It specifies CASSLGGEQFF.

This rearrangement joins TRBV7-2 to TRBJ1-2, with D hard to call. V lost 1 base, J lost 8 bases, and 11 bases lay in between. Germline values: CDR1 SGHTA, CDR2 FQGNSA. This CDR3 region has 13 residues. The CDR3 bases are TGTGCCAGCAGCTTAGGTGGGTCCCGGGGCTACACCTTC. This encodes CASSLGGSRGYTF.

On this clone itself: Other DNA sequences within the sample encode an identical CDR3. The chain joins TRBV28 to TRBJ1-1; no firm D call. V lost 5 bases to trimming and J lost 1 base, with 8 bases between them. Germline V gene sequence: CDR1 MDHEN, CDR2 SYDVKM. The CDR3 loop spans 13 amino acids. CDR3 bases: TGTGCCAGCAGTCCCACGTGGAACACTGAAGCTTTCTTT. Translating gives CASSPTWNTEAFF.

This clone has a handful of counts. Other DNA sequences within the sample encode an identical CDR3. V and J are TRBV15 and TRBJ1-6, with D tentatively TRBD1 (5 bases). Germline V CDR1 and CDR2: LNHNV, YYDKDF (reference sequence). The CDR3 runs 13 residues. Trimming left V 2 bases short and J 8 bases short, with 7 bases between. The CDR3 loop reads CATSRQGDSPLHF. CDR3 coding DNA: TGTGCCACCAGCAGACAGGGTGATTCACCCCTCCACTTT.

The chain is built from TRBV28 and TRBJ1-2; D unresolved. V dropped 7 bases and J dropped 8 bases, with 17 bases sitting between them. The germline CDR1 and CDR2 sequences are MDHEN and SYDVKM. The CDR3 is 13 residues long. This chain's CDR3 is CASTFLLGHGYTF. The DNA of the CDR3 is TGTGCCAGCACCTTTCTCTTAGGGCACGGCTACACCTTC.

V gene TRBV28 combines with J gene TRBJ1-3; TRBD1 matches at 8 bases. Germline V lookup: CDR1 MDHEN, CDR2 SYDVKM. The CDR3 loop spans 12 amino acids. Trimming took 6 bases from V and 11 from J; bases not matched to a gene: 6. The CDR3 reads CASRLDRGPIYF. CDR3 bases: TGTGCCAGCAGGCTCGACAGGGGACCCATATATTTT.

This rearrangement joins TRBV2 to TRBJ2-1; D remains ambiguous. Germline V gene lookup returns CDR1 SNHLY and CDR2 FYNNEI. The CDR3 sequence is 12 residues long. V dropped 2 bases and J dropped 7 bases, with 6 bases sitting between them. The CDR3 DNA reads TGTGCCAGCAGTGAATTTGGGAATGAGCAGTTCTTC. Translating gives CASSEFGNEQFF.

The J gene is TRBJ1-1, the V gene TRBV7-2, with D unclear. This CDR3 has 13 residues. The germline gives CDR1 SGHTA, CDR2 FQGNSA. Trimming took off 2 bases at V and 7 bases at J, with 11 bases between the two ends. CDR3 in DNA: TGTGCCAGCAGCTTAAAGGACGGGCTTGAAGCTTTCTTT. Protein: CASSLKDGLEAFF.

The chain recombines TRBV6-5 with TRBJ2-3, with 9 bases lining up with TRBD2. CDR3 length: 13 amino acids. V lost 9 bases and J lost 5; bases outside the gene matches: 6. Per germline, CDR1 MNHEY and CDR2 SVGAGI. CDR3 region: CASRREGLDTQYF. The CDR3 nucleotides are TGTGCCAGTCGGCGGGAGGGCTTAGATACGCAGTATTTT.

The DNA for the CDR3 is TGTGCCAGCAGCTACGGGCAGGGGACCTACAATGAGCAGTTCTTC. It specifies CASSYGQGTYNEQFF. The rearrangement uses TRBV7-3 and TRBJ2-1, with D perhaps TRBD1 (6 bases). V lost 4 bases and J lost 2, with 12 bases in between. Germline-derived CDR1 and CDR2 are SGHTA and FQGTGA. The CDR3 consists of 15 residues.

The chain couples TRBV28 to TRBJ2-2; the D is unclear. Trimming took off 5 bases at V and 2 bases at J, with 9 bases between the two ends. This CDR3 has 14 amino acids. Germline CDR1 is MDHEN and CDR2 is SYDVKM. The CDR3 reads CASSTNSNTGELFF. The CDR3 region has the DNA TGTGCCAGCAGTACCAATTCAAACACCGGGGAGCTGTTTTTT.

J is TRBJ2-5 and V is TRBV2, with 7 bases that match TRBD2. CDR3 length: 12 amino acids. Germline CDR1 and CDR2: SNHLY and FYNNEI. With 6 bases clipped from V and 4 bases from J, the junction kept 2 bases outside the gene matches. CDR3 nucleotides: TGTGCCAGCAGATTAGCGGGAGAGACCCAGTACTTC. Its protein product is CASRLAGETQYF. The full variable domain, completed using reference TRBV2 and TRBJ2-5, is EPEVTQTPSHQVTQMGQEVILRCVPISNHLYFYWYRQILGQKVEFLVSFYNNEISEKSEIFDDQFSVERPDGSNFTLKIRSTKLEDSAMYFCASRLAGETQYFGPGTRLLVL.

The chain employs TRBV11-1 and TRBJ1-1; D gene uncertain. Germline values: CDR1 SGHAT, CDR2 FQDESV (reference sequence). The CDR3 is 14 residues long. V was shortened by 5 bases and J by 10 bases, with 20 bases between the two germline ends. The CDR3 region has the DNA TGTGCCAGCAGCAACCTCATGGGGAGTGAAGGAGCTTTCTTT. Translation gives CASSNLMGSEGAFF. Combining the CDR3 with reference TRBV11-1 and TRBJ1-1 gives the whole variable domain EAEVAQSPRYKITEKSQAVAFWCDPISGHATLYWYRQILGQGPELLVQFQDESVVDDSQLPKDRFSAERLKGVDSTLKIQPAELGDSAMYLCASSNLMGSEGAFFGQGTRLTVV.

The rearrangement links TRBV5-4 to TRBJ2-1, with 8 bases matching TRBD2. The CDR3 has 16 amino acids. V dropped 4 bases and J dropped 6; count of bases not matched to a gene: 12. CDR1 is SGHNT and CDR2 is YYREEE in the germline V gene (reference sequence). CDR3 bases: TGTGCCAGCAGCAGCGGTGCGGGAGGCCAATTCAATGAGCAGTTCTTC. It is translated as CASSSGAGGQFNEQFF.

V is TRBV14 and J is TRBJ2-7; 8 nucleotides align to TRBD1. The CDR3 is 15 residues long. The V gene's germline CDR1 is SGHDN and CDR2 FVKESK. After removal of 3 bases from V and 4 bases from J, the junction contained 8 bases not matched to a gene. CDR3 amino acids: CASSQAGTGVYEQYF. The CDR3 nucleotides read TGTGCCAGCAGCCAGGCCGGGACAGGAGTGTACGAGCAGTACTTC.

In DNA form, the CDR3 reads TGTGCCAGCTCACTGGACAGGGCTCCCAATCAGCCCCAGCATTTT. As protein: CASSLDRAPNQPQHF. This chain uses TRBV18 with TRBJ1-5; 8 positions match TRBD1. The CDR3 length is 15 residues. Per germline, CDR1 KGHSH and CDR2 LQKENI. With 4 bases clipped from V and 3 bases from J, the junction kept 5 bases outside the gene matches.

V gene TRBV28 combines with J gene TRBJ1-5, with 8 bases that match TRBD1. The CDR3 totals 18 residues. J was trimmed by 0 bases and V by 8 bases; bases with no gene match: 15. Germline V lookup: CDR1 MDHEN, CDR2 SYDVKM. As DNA, the CDR3 is TGTGCCAGCGGCAGGACAGGGAAAGCCACCTATAGCAATCAGCCCCAGCATTTT. Encoded protein: CASGRTGKATYSNQPQHF.

This sequence joins TRBV27 and TRBJ2-7; TRBD1 agrees at 8 bases. CDR3 length: 15 amino acids. Germline lookup yields CDR1 MNHEY and CDR2 SMNVEV (reference sequence). After removal of 3 bases from V and 2 bases from J, the junction contained 6 bases not matched to a gene. CDR3 residues: CASSLSAGGTYEQYF. CDR3 sequence (DNA): TGTGCCAGCAGTTTGTCGGCAGGGGGCACCTACGAGCAGTACTTC.

This chain joins TRBV19 and TRBJ1-3, with a tentative D call TRBD1 (5 bases). The CDR3 is 15 residues long. The V gene's germline CDR1 is LNHDA and CDR2 SQIVND (reference sequence). V lost 2 bases and J 7 bases, leaving 15 bases between the germline ends. The CDR3 spells CASSISDSEGNTIYF. In DNA, the CDR3 is TGTGCCAGTAGTATATCGGACTCCGAGGGGAACACCATATATTTT. The full variable domain, in which reference TRBV19 and TRBJ1-3 provide the parts outside the CDR3, is DGGITQSPKYLFRKEGQNVTLSCEQNLNHDAMYWYRQDPGQGLRLIYYSQIVNDFQKGDIAEGYSVSREKKESFPLTVTSAQKNPTAFYLCASSISDSEGNTIYFGEGSWLTVV.

The genes are TRBV5-1 and TRBJ2-1; TRBD2 might be the D (6 bases). This CDR3 has 16 residues. Per the germline V gene, CDR1 is SGHRS and CDR2 is YFSETQ. Trimming removed 2 bases from V and 6 bases from J, with 18 bases in between. CDR3 region: CASSLQTSNRFNEQFF. DNA for the CDR3: TGCGCCAGCAGCTTACAAACTAGCAACAGGTTCAATGAGCAGTTCTTC.